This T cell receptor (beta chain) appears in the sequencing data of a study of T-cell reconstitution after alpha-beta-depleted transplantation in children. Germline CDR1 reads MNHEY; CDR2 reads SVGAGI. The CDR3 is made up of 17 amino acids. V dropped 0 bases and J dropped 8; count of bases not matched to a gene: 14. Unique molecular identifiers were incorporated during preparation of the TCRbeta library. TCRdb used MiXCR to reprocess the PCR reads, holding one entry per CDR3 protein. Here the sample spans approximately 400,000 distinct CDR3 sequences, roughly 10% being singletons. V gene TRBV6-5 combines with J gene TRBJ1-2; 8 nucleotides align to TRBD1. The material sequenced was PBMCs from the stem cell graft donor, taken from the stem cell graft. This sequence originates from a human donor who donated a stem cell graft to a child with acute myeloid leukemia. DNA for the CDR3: TGTGCCAGCAGTTACTCGCTGGTTGGGACAGGAACAAACGGCTACACCTTC. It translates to CASSYSLVGTGTNGYTF.